The 12 T cell receptor beta chains below were found in one sample sequenced in a study of cytomegalovirus exposure and HLA in healthy donors. Only in-frame clones appear in the TCRdb table, and some are missing; sequencing was by immunoSEQ multiplex PCR. Among 200,000 to 250,000 clones listed, roughly 87% were seen once. Sequenced input: PBMCs. These receptors were collected from a woman younger than 30 in good health and CMV-seropositive.

In DNA form, the CDR3 reads TGCAGCGCTGTCGCGCTCAAAAACATTCAGTACTTC. This translates into CSAVALKNIQYF. The chain joins TRBV29-1 to TRBJ2-4; no firm D call. Trimming removed 7 bases from V and 3 bases from J, with 10 bases in between. Germline V gene lookup returns CDR1 SQVTM and CDR2 ANQGSEA. The CDR3 has 12 amino acids.

The J gene is TRBJ2-7, the V gene TRBV5-1; 8 positions agree with TRBD2. This CDR3 has 15 residues. Trimming removed 1 base from V and 7 bases from J; junction bases left unmatched: 10. From germline, CDR1 is SGHRS and CDR2 YFSETQ. Written as DNA, the CDR3 is TGCGCCAGCAGCTTGTTAGCGGGATCGCGGAGGGAGCAGTACTTC. This sequence encodes CASSLLAGSRREQYF.

The chain carries TRBV7-9 and TRBJ2-1, with a possible D match to TRBD1 (5 bases). This CDR3 is built from 12 residues. V lost 4 bases, J lost 10 bases, and 11 bases lay in between. The V gene's germline CDR1 is SEHNR and CDR2 FQNEAQ (reference sequence). The CDR3 DNA reads TGTGCCAGCAGCTCAACAGGTTGGGAGCAGTTCTTC. Amino acids: CASSSTGWEQFF. Full variable domain (missing parts from reference TRBV7-9 and TRBJ2-1): DTGVSQNPRHKITKRGQNVTFRCDPISEHNRLYWYRQTLGQGPEFLTYFQNEAQLEKSRLLSDRFSAERPKGSFSTLEIQRTEQGDSAMYLCASSSTGWEQFFGPGTRLTVL.

V is TRBV2 and J is TRBJ2-2; D perhaps matches TRBD2 (6 bases). Germline lookup yields CDR1 SNHLY and CDR2 FYNNEI. V gave up 5 bases and J gave up 5 bases, with 12 bases separating them. CDR3 length: 14 amino acids. As DNA, the CDR3 is TGTGCCAGCAGTCAGCTAGCGAGGACCGGGGAGCTGTTTTTT. Its protein is CASSQLARTGELFF.

The rearrangement joins TRBV28 to TRBJ2-7; 10 bases agree with TRBD2. The germline gives CDR1 MDHEN, CDR2 SYDVKM. Unmatched junction bases numbered 10, after V lost 7 bases and J lost 7 bases. CDR3 length equals 14 residues. The CDR3 DNA reads as TGTGCCAGCACCGGGCTAGCGGGAGCGAGGGAGCAGTACTTC. Translating gives CASTGLAGAREQYF.

Here the CDR3 reads CASSTRVDGNTIYF. CDR3 DNA: TGTGCCAGCAGTACCAGGGTGGACGGAAACACCATATATTTT. The chain has TRBV6-1 and TRBJ1-3; TRBD1 might be the D (5 bases). The CDR3 length is 14 residues. In germline, CDR1 is MNHNS, CDR2 SASEGT. The ends were cut back, 5 bases at V and 4 bases at J, with 12 bases in the middle.

The chain uses TRBV12-5 and TRBJ2-7; 14 nucleotides agree with TRBD2. In germline, CDR1 is LGHNT, CDR2 FRNRAP. CDR3 length equals 15 residues. With 4 bases clipped from V and 4 bases from J, the junction kept 3 bases outside the gene matches. The CDR3 nucleotides are TGTGCTAGTGGTTCTGGGACTAGCGGGAGTTACGAGCAGTACTTC. It is translated as CASGSGTSGSYEQYF.

The chain is built from TRBV14 and TRBJ1-1; TRBD1 matches at 8 bases. The germline CDR1 and CDR2 sequences are SGHDN and FVKESK. V shed 3 bases and J 0 bases; nucleotides not matched to a gene: 9. CDR3 size: 17 residues. The CDR3 is CASSHRTGKGMNTEAFF. The CDR3 DNA is TGTGCCAGCAGCCACCGGACAGGGAAGGGGATGAACACTGAAGCTTTCTTT.

This rearrangement joins TRBV15 to TRBJ2-3, with 10 bases that match TRBD2. Trimming at V came to 0 bases and at J to 0 bases, leaving 12 bases not matched to a gene. Germline CDR1 reads LNHNV; CDR2 reads YYDKDF (reference sequence). The CDR3 length is 20 residues. In DNA form, the CDR3 reads TGTGCCACCAGCAGAGAAGGTTACTTGGGACTAGCGACTAGCACAGATACGCAGTATTTT. This sequence encodes CATSREGYLGLATSTDTQYF. Variable domain in full (rest from reference TRBV15 and TRBJ2-3): DAMVIQNPRYQVTQFGKPVTLSCSQTLNHNVMYWYQQKSSQAPKLLFHYYDKDFNNEADTPDNFQSRRPNTSFCFLDIRSPGLGDTAMYLCATSREGYLGLATSTDTQYFGPGTRLTVL.

This rearrangement joins TRBV7-9 to TRBJ2-4; tentative D call: TRBD1 (5 bases). This CDR3 contains 16 residues. CDR1 is SEHNR, CDR2 FQNEAQ, per germline (reference sequence). The V and J ends lost 1 base and 0 bases respectively, with 10 bases between them. CDR3 in DNA: TGTGCCAGCAGCTTAGGGGCAGGGCTAGCCAAAAACATTCAGTACTTC. Amino acid sequence: CASSLGAGLAKNIQYF.

This clone appeared once. The V gene is TRBV11-3, the J gene TRBJ1-1, with D perhaps matching TRBD1 (6 bases). This CDR3 contains 14 residues. Germline CDR1 reads SGHNT; CDR2 reads YENEEA. V dropped 5 bases and J dropped 11 bases, with 21 bases sitting between them. CDR3 in DNA: TGTGCCAGCAGCATAGGGGGGGATACTGAAACCGCTTTCTTT. Amino acids: CASSIGGDTETAFF.

The gene calls are TRBV5-1 and TRBJ2-5; D gene uncertain. Germline V gene sequence: CDR1 SGHRS, CDR2 YFSETQ. CDR3 length: 14 amino acids. V was trimmed by 3 bases and J by 2 bases, leaving 11 bases between them. The CDR3 DNA sequence: TGCGCCAGCAGCTCCATCGCCAGTCAAGAGACCCAGTACTTC. It yields the protein CASSSIASQETQYF.